One T cell receptor beta chain is described in this entry. No antigen is known for it. No much larger clone exists at a distance of one base, and base qualities are not known. The library was made by the immunoSEQ multiplex PCR assay. In its TCRdb copy, this immuneACCESS table keeps in-frame sequences only and misses some clones. Where compared with another copy, unresolved V genes explain less than half of these, and the others have no known cause. The sample includes 60,000 to 90,000 clones, with around 90% observed a single time. In total, the top ten clones hold approximately 3% of the sample. This sample is drawn from a study of T cells after somatic rescue of genetic block (dated by TCRdb to the early 2020s). Looking at the study overall: What the study looked at was long-term robustness, specifically in a T-cell system that came about through somatic rescue of a genetic block in T-cell development.

The CDR3 sequence holds 16 residues, the cysteine and phenylalanine included. The entry retains the CDR3 DNA only, 48 bases that are in frame from base 1. CDR1 and CDR2 were assigned from the germline V gene (reference sequence) as LNHNV and YYDKDF. V is cut by 0 bases and J by 0 bases, and the space between the germline ends is 9 bases. This sequence was found in a man aged 30 to 39. This chain is built from TRBV15 and TRBJ2-1; TRBD1 could be the D gene, as 6 bases match. The sample consisted of peripheral blood mononuclear cells (PBMCs). The encoded CDR3 is CATSREAQGSYNEQFF. The nucleotide sequence is TGTGCCACCAGCAGAGAAGCACAGGGCTCCTACAATGAGCAGTTCTTC.